This is a list of T cell receptor beta chains from one sample in a study of T cells in Graves' hyperthyroidism and ophthalmopathy. In TCRdb, the multiplex PCR reads were re-called with MiXCR into one record per CDR3 protein. The repertoire has roughly 840,000 distinct CDR3 sequences, around 39% of them found once; the top ten carry about 8.9%. The source material was blood. All receptors derive from a man aged 18 to 30 with Graves' hyperthyroidism. CDR3s leave out the opening cysteine and the closing phenylalanine or tryptophan. Fields, in order: CDR3 protein, CDR3 length, J gene, V gene.

ATSDQRGHTGELF | 13 | TRBJ2-2 | TRBV24-1
ASSLAWGAANYGYT | 14 | TRBJ1-2 | TRBV7-9
ASSLDPGLRYEQY | 13 | TRBJ2-7 | TRBV7-2
ASSLGNTGGADGYT | 14 | TRBJ1-2 | TRBV7-9
ASSPQGESAEAF | 12 | TRBJ1-1 | TRBV7-3
SAIDRDGYT | 9 | TRBJ1-2 | TRBV20-1
ASSSLRPLGQPQH | 13 | TRBJ1-5 | TRBV10-3
SLVDEQY | 7 | TRBJ2-7 | TRBV29-1
ASSKIFWDGNTIY | 13 | TRBJ1-3 | TRBV7-2
ASSYGFQGDNSPLH | 14 | TRBJ1-6 | TRBV6-2/TRBV6-3
ASLDGSSYEQY | 11 | TRBJ2-7 | TRBV19
ASSRGVGAGSETQY | 14 | TRBJ2-5 | TRBV19
ASSGTGAKYGYT | 12 | TRBJ1-2 | TRBV2
ASSGSGGTYEQY | 12 | TRBJ2-7 | TRBV9
ASSYPGGVSEAF | 12 | TRBJ1-1 | TRBV6-5
ASRIDRVQETQY | 12 | TRBJ2-5 | TRBV6-1
ASSPGTSGPYEQY | 13 | TRBJ2-7 | TRBV19
ASRDRAGSYEQY | 12 | TRBJ2-7 | TRBV11-2
SRDPRDRPPTYEQY | 14 | TRBJ2-7 | TRBV20-1
ASSEGSHYGYT | 11 | TRBJ1-2 | TRBV7-2
ASSLDRGVKETQY | 13 | TRBJ2-5 | TRBV12-3/TRBV12-4
ATIQGGTGYNQPQH | 14 | TRBJ1-5 | TRBV24-1
SAGTGDFEQY | 10 | TRBJ2-7 | TRBV29-1
ASSFTGELY | 9 | TRBJ2-7 | TRBV7-6
SILLLNRGRRTEAF | 14 | TRBJ1-1 | TRBV29-1
AIRSLGPLNTEAF | 13 | TRBJ1-1 | TRBV10-3
ASSLSPGSSNQPQH | 14 | TRBJ1-5 | TRBV7-6
ASSPRGNSPYEQY | 13 | TRBJ2-7 | TRBV7-8
ASSATAGPGELF | 12 | TRBJ2-2 | TRBV5-5
ASSDRQGPNEKLF | 13 | TRBJ1-4 | TRBV19
ASSYGGLEGNQPQH | 14 | TRBJ1-5 | TRBV11-2
SARRRGERYEQY | 12 | TRBJ2-7 | TRBV20-1
ASSPDRGNGYT | 11 | TRBJ1-2 | TRBV7-2
ATSASTSGQETQY | 13 | TRBJ2-5 | TRBV24-1
ASSEGSNTEAF | 11 | TRBJ1-1 | TRBV2
ASDPTGEKNTEAF | 13 | TRBJ1-1 | TRBV12-3/TRBV12-4
ASRGTGFSQPQH | 12 | TRBJ1-5 | TRBV2
ASSQDWAGGRETQY | 14 | TRBJ2-5 | TRBV7-2
ATSGQGAFDGELF | 13 | TRBJ2-2 | TRBV24-1
ATRPGQGSGNTIY | 13 | TRBJ1-3 | TRBV7-9
ATMDRGATQY | 10 | TRBJ2-5 | TRBV10-3
ASSILSREKLF | 11 | TRBJ1-4 | TRBV19
ASSARPQLNSPLH | 13 | TRBJ1-6 | TRBV6-5
ASSLDSSGNTIY | 12 | TRBJ1-3 | TRBV5-1
ACTRSVRDEQY | 11 | TRBJ2-7 | TRBV7-2